This TCR beta chain came from a study of shared clonotypes between healthy human individuals. Overall study: Three plates each covered CD4 naive and memory; CD8 naive two, CD8 memory one.

The study ran the assay at deep level. Sequenced by immunoSEQ multiplex PCR; TCRdb stores in-frame clones only, minus some. This table has about 1.9 million clones, roughly 93% appearing once. The germline CDR1 and CDR2 sequences are LNHNV and YYDKDF (reference sequence). Trimming stripped 3 bases from V and 11 bases from J, with 28 bases between. The CDR3 is 17 amino acids. CD45RO-negative cells were positively selected for CCR7, leaving out terminally differentiated effector memory CD45RA+ cells. This TCR was sampled from a man younger than 35 in good health. Some clones in this sample may be carry-over from other donors' samples. Specimen: naive CD8+ T cells from PBMCs. The rearrangement joins TRBV15 to TRBJ1-1; maybe TRBD1 (6 bases). The CDR3 loop reads CATSRDWGASGRGEAFF. The CDR3 nucleotides are TGTGCCACCAGCAGGGACTGGGGGGCCTCGGGAAGAGGAGAGGCTTTCTTT.